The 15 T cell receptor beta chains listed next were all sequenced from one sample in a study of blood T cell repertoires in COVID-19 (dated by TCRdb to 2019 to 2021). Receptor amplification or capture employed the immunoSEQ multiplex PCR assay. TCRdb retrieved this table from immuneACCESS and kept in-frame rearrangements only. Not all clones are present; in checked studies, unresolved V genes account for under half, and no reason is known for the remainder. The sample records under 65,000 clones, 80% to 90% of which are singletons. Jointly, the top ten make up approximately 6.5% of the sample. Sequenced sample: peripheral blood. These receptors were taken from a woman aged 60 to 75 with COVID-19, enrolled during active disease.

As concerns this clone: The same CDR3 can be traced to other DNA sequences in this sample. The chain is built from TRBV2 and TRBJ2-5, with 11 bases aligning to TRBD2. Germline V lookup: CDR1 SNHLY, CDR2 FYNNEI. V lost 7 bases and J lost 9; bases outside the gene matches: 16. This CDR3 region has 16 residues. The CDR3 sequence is CASTVLAGEGVGSQYF. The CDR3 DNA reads TGTGCCAGCACAGTACTAGCGGGAGAGGGGGTGGGGTCCCAGTACTTC.

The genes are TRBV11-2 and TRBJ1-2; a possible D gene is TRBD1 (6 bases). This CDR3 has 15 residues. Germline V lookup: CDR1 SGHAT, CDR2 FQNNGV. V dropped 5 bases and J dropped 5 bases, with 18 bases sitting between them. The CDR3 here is CASSPRTDNPYGYTF. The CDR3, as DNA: TGTGCCAGCAGCCCCCGGACAGACAACCCGTATGGCTACACCTTC.

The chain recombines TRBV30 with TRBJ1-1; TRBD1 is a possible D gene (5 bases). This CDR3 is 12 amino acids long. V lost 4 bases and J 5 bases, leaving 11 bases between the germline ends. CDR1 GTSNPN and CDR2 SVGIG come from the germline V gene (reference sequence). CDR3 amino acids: CAWTQGRTEAFF. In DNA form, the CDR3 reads TGTGCCTGGACCCAGGGCAGGACTGAAGCTTTCTTT. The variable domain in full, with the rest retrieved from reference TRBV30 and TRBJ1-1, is SQTIHQWPATLVQPVGSPLSLECTVEGTSNPNLYWYRQAAGRGLQLLFYSVGIGQISSEVPQNLSASRPQDRQFILSSKKLLLSDSGFYLCAWTQGRTEAFFGQGTRLTVV.

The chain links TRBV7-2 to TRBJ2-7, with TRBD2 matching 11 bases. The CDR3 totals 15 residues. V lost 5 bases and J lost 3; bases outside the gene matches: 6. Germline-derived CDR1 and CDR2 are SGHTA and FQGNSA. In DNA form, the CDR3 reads TGTGCCAGCAGCACGACTAGCGGGGAATTCTACGAGCAGTACTTC. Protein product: CASSTTSGEFYEQYF. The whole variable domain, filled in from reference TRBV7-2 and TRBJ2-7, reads GAGVSQSPSNKVTEKGKDVELRCDPISGHTALYWYRQSLGQGLEFLIYFQGNSAPDKSGLPSDRFSAERTGGSVSTLTIQRTQQEDSAVYLCASSTTSGEFYEQYFGPGTRLTVT.

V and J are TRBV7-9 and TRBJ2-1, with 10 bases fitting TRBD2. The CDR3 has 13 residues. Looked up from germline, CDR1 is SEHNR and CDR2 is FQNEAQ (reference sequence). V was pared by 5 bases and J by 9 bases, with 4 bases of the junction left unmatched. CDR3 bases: TGTGCCAGCAGCCCGCGGACTAGCGGTGAGCAGTTCTTC. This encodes CASSPRTSGEQFF.

In DNA form, the CDR3 reads TGTGCCAGTAGTAGGTATTTGGTAGGACAGGGTACCTACGAGCAGTACTTC. Encoded protein: CASSRYLVGQGTYEQYF. This chain uses TRBV19 with TRBJ2-7, with TRBD1 identical over 8 bases. This CDR3 has 17 amino acids. J lost 2 bases, V lost 4 bases, and 13 bases had no gene match. CDR1 LNHDA and CDR2 SQIVND come from the germline V gene (reference sequence).

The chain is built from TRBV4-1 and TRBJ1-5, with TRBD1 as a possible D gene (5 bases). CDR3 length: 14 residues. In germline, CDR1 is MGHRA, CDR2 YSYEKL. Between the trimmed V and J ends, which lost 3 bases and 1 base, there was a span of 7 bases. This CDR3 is CASSHQGSNQPQHF. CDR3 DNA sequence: TGCGCCAGCAGCCACCAGGGAAGCAATCAGCCCCAGCATTTT.

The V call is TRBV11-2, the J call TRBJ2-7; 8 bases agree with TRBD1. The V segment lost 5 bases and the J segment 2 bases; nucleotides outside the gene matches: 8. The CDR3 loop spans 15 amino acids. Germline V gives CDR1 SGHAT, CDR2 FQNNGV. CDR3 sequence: CASSPGTGITYEQYF. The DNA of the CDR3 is TGTGCCAGCAGCCCCGGGACAGGCATTACCTACGAGCAGTACTTC.

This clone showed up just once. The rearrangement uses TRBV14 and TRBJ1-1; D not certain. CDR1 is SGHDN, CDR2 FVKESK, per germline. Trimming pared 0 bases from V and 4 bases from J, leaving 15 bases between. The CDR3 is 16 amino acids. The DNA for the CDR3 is TGTGCCAGCAGCCAAGACGTCCAGGCTGACGGCACTGAAGCTTTCTTT. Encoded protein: CASSQDVQADGTEAFF.

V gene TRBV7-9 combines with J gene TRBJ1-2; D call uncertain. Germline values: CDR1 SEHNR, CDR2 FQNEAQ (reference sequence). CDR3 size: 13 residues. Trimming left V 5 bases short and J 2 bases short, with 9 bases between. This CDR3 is CASSRTGNYGYTF. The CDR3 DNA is TGTGCCAGCAGCCGGACGGGAAACTATGGCTACACCTTC.

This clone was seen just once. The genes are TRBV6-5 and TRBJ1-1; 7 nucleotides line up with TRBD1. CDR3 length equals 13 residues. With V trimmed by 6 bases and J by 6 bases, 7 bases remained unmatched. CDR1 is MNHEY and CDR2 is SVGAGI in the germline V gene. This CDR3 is CASRVPGQPEAFF. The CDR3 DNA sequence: TGTGCCAGCAGAGTCCCGGGACAGCCTGAAGCTTTCTTT.

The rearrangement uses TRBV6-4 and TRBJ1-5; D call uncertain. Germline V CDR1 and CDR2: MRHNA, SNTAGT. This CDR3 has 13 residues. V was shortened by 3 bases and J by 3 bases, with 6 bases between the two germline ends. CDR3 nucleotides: TGTGCCAGCAGTGAGGAGGCCAATCAGCCCCAGCATTTT. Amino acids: CASSEEANQPQHF.

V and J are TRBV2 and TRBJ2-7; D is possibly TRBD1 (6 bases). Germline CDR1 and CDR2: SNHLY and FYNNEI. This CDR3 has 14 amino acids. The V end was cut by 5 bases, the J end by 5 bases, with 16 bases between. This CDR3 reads CASSTGTRINEQYF. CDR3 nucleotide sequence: TGTGCCAGCAGTACCGGGACAAGAATTAACGAGCAGTACTTC.

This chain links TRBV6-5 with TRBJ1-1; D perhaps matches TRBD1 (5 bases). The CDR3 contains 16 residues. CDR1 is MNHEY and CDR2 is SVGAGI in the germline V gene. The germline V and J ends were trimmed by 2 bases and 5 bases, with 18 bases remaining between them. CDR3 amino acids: CASSYRGSGLGTEAFF. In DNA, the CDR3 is TGTGCCAGCAGTTACCGGGGGTCGGGGCTAGGGACTGAAGCTTTCTTT.

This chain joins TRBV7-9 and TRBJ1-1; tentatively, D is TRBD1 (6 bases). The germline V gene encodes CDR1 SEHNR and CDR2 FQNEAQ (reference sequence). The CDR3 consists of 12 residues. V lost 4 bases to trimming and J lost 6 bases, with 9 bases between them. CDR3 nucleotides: TGTGCCAGCAGCTGGGGACAAGCTGAAGCTTTCTTT. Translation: CASSWGQAEAFF.